This T cell receptor (beta chain) was identified during a study of cytomegalovirus exposure and HLA in healthy donors. Broader study findings: Highly shared sequence variants in one cluster were likely a sequencing artifact.

A multiplex PCR was run with 60 Vbeta primers and 13 Jbeta primers. The assay was immunoSEQ multiplex PCR, and TCRdb's table has in-frame clones only and misses some. The sample has over 80,000 clones, about 69% seen once; the top ten hold 15% to 20%. Germline V gives CDR1 LGHNT, CDR2 FRNRAP. The germline V and J ends were trimmed by 1 base and 4 bases, with 31 bases remaining between them. The CDR3 consists of 21 residues. Comment on this clone: Its matching antigen is unknown.

This TCR was sampled from a woman under 30 in good health and CMV-seropositive. The rearrangement uses TRBV12-5 and TRBJ1-1, with D possibly matching TRBD1 (5 bases). Sequenced sample: PBMCs. In DNA form, the CDR3 reads TGTGCTAGTGGTTTGGAGTCTCGTGGGAGGGGCCTCCCCAACCCGGGCACTGAAGCTTTCTTT. This codes for CASGLESRGRGLPNPGTEAFF.